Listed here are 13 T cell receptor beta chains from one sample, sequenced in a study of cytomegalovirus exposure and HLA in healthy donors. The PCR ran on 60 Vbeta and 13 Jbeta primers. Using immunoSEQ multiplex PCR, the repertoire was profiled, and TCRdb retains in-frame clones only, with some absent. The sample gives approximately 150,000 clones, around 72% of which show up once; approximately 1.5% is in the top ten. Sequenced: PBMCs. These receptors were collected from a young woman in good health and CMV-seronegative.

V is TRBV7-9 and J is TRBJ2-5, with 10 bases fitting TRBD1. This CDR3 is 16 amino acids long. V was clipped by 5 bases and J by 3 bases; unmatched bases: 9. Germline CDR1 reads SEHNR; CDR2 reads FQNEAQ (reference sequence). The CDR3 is CASSLRQGAGEETQYF. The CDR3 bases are TGTGCCAGCAGCCTCCGACAGGGGGCGGGAGAAGAGACCCAGTACTTC.

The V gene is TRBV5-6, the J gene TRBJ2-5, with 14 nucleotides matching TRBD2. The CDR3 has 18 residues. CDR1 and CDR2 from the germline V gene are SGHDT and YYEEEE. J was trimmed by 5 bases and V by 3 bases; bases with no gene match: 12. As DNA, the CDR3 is TGTGCCAGCAGCTCTCCGACTAGCGGGAGGGCCCGGGGGGAGACCCAGTACTTC. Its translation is CASSSPTSGRARGETQYF.

The CDR3 bases are TGTGCCAGCAGCTTAAACGGGGGGGCCCTTGGTGAGCAGTTCTTC. It specifies CASSLNGGALGEQFF. The gene calls are TRBV7-2 and TRBJ2-1, with TRBD2 identical over 8 bases. The CDR3 has 15 residues. Looked up from germline, CDR1 is SGHTA and CDR2 is FQGNSA. The J segment lost 9 bases and the V segment lost 2 bases, leaving 9 bases of the junction unmatched.

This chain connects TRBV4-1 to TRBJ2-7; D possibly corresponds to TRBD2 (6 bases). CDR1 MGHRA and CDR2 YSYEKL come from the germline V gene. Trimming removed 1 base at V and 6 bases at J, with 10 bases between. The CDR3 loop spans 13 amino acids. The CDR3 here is CASSQVADGEQYF. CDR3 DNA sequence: TGCGCCAGCAGCCAAGTAGCGGATGGCGAGCAGTACTTC.

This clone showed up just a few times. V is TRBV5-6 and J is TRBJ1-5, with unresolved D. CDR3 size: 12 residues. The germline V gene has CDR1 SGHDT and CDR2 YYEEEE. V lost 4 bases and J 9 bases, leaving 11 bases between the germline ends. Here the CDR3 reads CASSPFAGPQHF. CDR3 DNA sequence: TGTGCCAGCAGCCCCTTCGCGGGGCCCCAGCATTTT.

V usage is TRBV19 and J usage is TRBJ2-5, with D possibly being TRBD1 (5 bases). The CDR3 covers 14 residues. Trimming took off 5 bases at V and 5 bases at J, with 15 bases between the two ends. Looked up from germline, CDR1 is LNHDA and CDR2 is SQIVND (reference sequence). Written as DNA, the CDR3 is TGTGCCAGTAGTCCCCAAAGGGGCTTCGAGACCCAGTACTTC. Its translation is CASSPQRGFETQYF.

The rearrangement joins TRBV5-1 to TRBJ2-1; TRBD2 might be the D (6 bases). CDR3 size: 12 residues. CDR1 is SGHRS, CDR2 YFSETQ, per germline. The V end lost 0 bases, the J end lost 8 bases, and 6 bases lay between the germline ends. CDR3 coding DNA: TGCGCCAGCAGCTTGGGGGAGGATGAGCAGTTCTTC. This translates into CASSLGEDEQFF.

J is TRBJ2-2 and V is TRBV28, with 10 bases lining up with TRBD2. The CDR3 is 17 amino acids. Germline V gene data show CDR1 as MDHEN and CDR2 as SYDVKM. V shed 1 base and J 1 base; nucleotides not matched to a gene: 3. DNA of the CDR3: TGTGCCAGCAGTTTATTCGGGACTAGCGAGAACACCGGGGAGCTGTTTTTT. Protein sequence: CASSLFGTSENTGELFF.

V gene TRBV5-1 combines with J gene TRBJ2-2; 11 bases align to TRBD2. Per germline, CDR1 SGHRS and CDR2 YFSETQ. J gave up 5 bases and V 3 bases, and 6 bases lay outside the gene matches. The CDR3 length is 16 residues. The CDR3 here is CASSSFRTSGTGELFF. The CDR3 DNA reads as TGCGCCAGCAGCTCCTTTAGGACTAGCGGGACCGGGGAGCTGTTTTTT.

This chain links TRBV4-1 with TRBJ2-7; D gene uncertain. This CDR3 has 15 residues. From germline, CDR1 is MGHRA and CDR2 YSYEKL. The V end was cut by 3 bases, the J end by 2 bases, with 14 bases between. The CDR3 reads CASSQSFGPTYEQYF. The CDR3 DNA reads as TGCGCCAGCAGCCAGTCATTCGGTCCCACCTACGAGCAGTACTTC.

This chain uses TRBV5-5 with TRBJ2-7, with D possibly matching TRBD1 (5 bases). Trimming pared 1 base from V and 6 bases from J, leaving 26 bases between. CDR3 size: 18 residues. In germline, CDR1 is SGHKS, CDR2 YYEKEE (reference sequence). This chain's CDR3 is CASSLLEGTRGSWGEQYF. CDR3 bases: TGTGCCAGCAGCTTGCTTGAAGGTACAAGGGGCTCATGGGGCGAGCAGTACTTC.

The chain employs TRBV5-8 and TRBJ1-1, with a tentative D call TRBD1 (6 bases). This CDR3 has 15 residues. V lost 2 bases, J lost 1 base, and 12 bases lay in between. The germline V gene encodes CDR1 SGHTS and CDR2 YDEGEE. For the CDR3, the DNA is TGTGCCAGCAGCTTACCGGGGACACCGAACACTGAAGCTTTCTTT. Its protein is CASSLPGTPNTEAFF.

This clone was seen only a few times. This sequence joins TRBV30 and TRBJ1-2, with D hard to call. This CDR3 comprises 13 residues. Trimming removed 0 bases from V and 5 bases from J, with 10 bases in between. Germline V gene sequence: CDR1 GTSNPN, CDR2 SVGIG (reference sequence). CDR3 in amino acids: CAWSVHSGYGYTF. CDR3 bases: TGTGCCTGGAGTGTACACAGCGGGTATGGCTACACCTTC.